What follows are 18 T cell receptor beta chains derived from one specimen sequenced in a study of shared clonotypes between healthy human individuals. Generated by immunoSEQ multiplex PCR, the TCRdb table keeps only in-frame clones and is missing some. The sample yields about 92,000 clones, over 60% seen once. The sequencing input was memory CD8+ T cells sorted from blood. The subset: CD45RO+ cells pooled with CCR7-negative TemRA cells. The receptors were sampled from a man between 25 and 39 years old in good health.

The chain joins TRBV5-4 to TRBJ2-3; 8 nucleotides line up with TRBD2. This CDR3 contains 15 residues. J gave up 2 bases and V 1 base, and 3 bases lay outside the gene matches. Germline-derived CDR1 and CDR2 are SGHNT and YYREEE (reference sequence). CDR3 sequence reads: CASSLKGLDTDTQYF. Written as DNA, the CDR3 is TGTGCCAGCAGCTTGAAGGGACTAGACACAGATACGCAGTATTTT. Looking up the rest from reference TRBV5-4 and TRBJ2-3 gives the full variable domain: ETGVTQSPTHLIKTRGQQVTLRCSSQSGHNTVSWYQQALGQGPQFIFQYYREEENGRGNFPPRFSGLQFPNYSSELNVNALELDDSALYLCASSLKGLDTDTQYFGPGTRLTVL.

The V call is TRBV11-1, the J call TRBJ2-1; TRBD2 aligns across 12 bases. After removal of 5 bases from V and 0 bases from J, the junction contained 5 bases not matched to a gene. Germline CDR1 SGHAT, CDR2 FQDESV (reference sequence). This CDR3 spans 17 amino acids. CDR3 bases: TGTGCCAGCAGCCCCGGACTAGCGGGACCCTCCTACAATGAGCAGTTCTTC. Translating gives CASSPGLAGPSYNEQFF.

This chain connects TRBV4-1 to TRBJ2-7; D may be TRBD2 (6 bases). The CDR3 has 15 residues. Germline CDR1 MGHRA, CDR2 YSYEKL. Between the trimmed V and J ends, which lost 5 bases and 1 base, there was a span of 15 bases. CDR3 protein: CASSENPGASYEQYF. The CDR3 DNA is TGCGCCAGCAGCGAGAATCCGGGAGCGTCCTACGAGCAGTACTTC.

The chain combines TRBV30 with TRBJ1-5; no clear D. CDR3 size: 13 residues. V was trimmed by 0 bases and J by 7 bases, leaving 10 bases between them. Per germline, CDR1 GTSNPN and CDR2 SVGIG (reference sequence). CDR3 protein: CAWSVEGGQPQHF. In DNA, the CDR3 is TGTGCCTGGAGTGTAGAGGGTGGCCAGCCCCAGCATTTT.

J is TRBJ2-1 and V is TRBV29-1; maybe TRBD2 (6 bases). This CDR3 contains 13 residues. The germline V gene encodes CDR1 SQVTM and CDR2 ANQGSEA. Trimming took 3 bases from V and 8 from J, leaving 14 bases between them. CDR3 DNA sequence: TGCAGCGTTGAGGGGGGTATCGTCGATGAGCAGTTCTTC. Translation: CSVEGGIVDEQFF.

This clone turned up a few times. J is TRBJ2-3 and V is TRBV7-9; D unclear. This CDR3 is 14 amino acids long. Looked up from germline, CDR1 is SEHNR and CDR2 is FQNEAQ (reference sequence). V was clipped by 5 bases and J by 1 base, with 10 bases between them. Here the CDR3 DNA reads TGTGCCAGCAGCCCCGTTGACGGCACAGATACGCAGTATTTT. It codes for CASSPVDGTDTQYF.

The table lists this clone with many counts. The gene calls are TRBV6-1 and TRBJ2-7; 8 nucleotides line up with TRBD1. The CDR3 has 15 residues. Per the germline V gene, CDR1 is MNHNS and CDR2 is SASEGT. The V gene end was trimmed by 4 bases and the J gene end by 3 bases; junction bases not matched to a gene: 8. CDR3: CASSVYQGASYEQYF. CDR3 bases: TGTGCCAGCAGTGTTTACCAGGGGGCGAGCTACGAGCAGTACTTC.

CDR3 coding DNA: TGTGCCGTACTACACCGGGACAGAGACCGCTCTGGGGCCAACGTCCTGACTTTC. Amino acid sequence: CAVLHRDRDRSGANVLTF. The V call is TRBV7-3, the J call TRBJ2-6, with TRBD1 matching over 7 bases. The V segment lost 11 bases and the J segment 0 bases; nucleotides outside the gene matches: 16. This CDR3 has 18 residues. Looked up from germline, CDR1 is SGHTA and CDR2 is FQGTGA.

The V and J genes are TRBV18 and TRBJ2-2; D possibly corresponds to TRBD2 (5 bases). The CDR3 has 14 amino acids. In germline, CDR1 is KGHSH, CDR2 LQKENI. The germline V and J ends were trimmed by 2 bases and 3 bases, with 7 bases remaining between them. The CDR3 spells CASSPTGYTGELFF. For the CDR3, the DNA is TGTGCCAGCTCACCAACGGGGTACACCGGGGAGCTGTTTTTT.

V is TRBV2 and J is TRBJ1-1; a possible D gene is TRBD1 (5 bases). The germline gives CDR1 SNHLY, CDR2 FYNNEI. Trimming left V 2 bases short and J 0 bases short, with 10 bases between. This CDR3 spans 15 amino acids. The DNA of the CDR3 is TGTGCCAGCAGTGAATTGGGGGACGTGAACACTGAAGCTTTCTTT. Encoded protein: CASSELGDVNTEAFF.

This clone has just one count. The chain uses TRBV5-1 and TRBJ2-7; tentatively, D is TRBD1 (6 bases). The length of the CDR3 is 14 residues. Germline V gene sequence: CDR1 SGHRS, CDR2 YFSETQ. Trimming cost V 5 bases and J 0 bases, with 12 bases left between them. The CDR3 nucleotides are TGCGCCAGCAGACATCACAGGGCCTCCTACGAGCAGTACTTC. Its translation is CASRHHRASYEQYF.

The chain uses TRBV6-6 and TRBJ1-1; 7 positions agree with TRBD1. The trim removed 8 bases at V and 0 bases at J, leaving 3 bases unmatched. Germline loops: CDR1 MNHNY, CDR2 SVGAGI (reference sequence). This CDR3 comprises 13 residues. This CDR3 reads CASLTGVNTEAFF. CDR3 bases: TGTGCCAGCCTTACAGGGGTGAACACTGAAGCTTTCTTT.

V usage is TRBV5-1 and J usage is TRBJ2-5, with D unclear. Germline CDR1 and CDR2: SGHRS and YFSETQ. Trimming cost V 6 bases and J 2 bases, with 14 bases left between them. The CDR3 runs to 14 residues. The chain's CDR3 is CASTRSSVQETQYF. CDR3 nucleotides: TGCGCCAGCACCCGGTCGTCAGTGCAAGAGACCCAGTACTTC.

CDR3 sequence reads: CASSLDSTDTQYF. The CDR3 DNA follows: TGTGCCAGCAGCCTCGACAGCACAGATACGCAGTATTTT. J is TRBJ2-3 and V is TRBV7-9; D call uncertain. Trimming left V 5 bases short and J 0 bases short, with 6 bases between. Looked up from germline, CDR1 is SEHNR and CDR2 is FQNEAQ (reference sequence). The CDR3 extends over 13 amino acids.

The gene calls are TRBV19 and TRBJ2-5; D is possibly TRBD1 (6 bases). Germline-derived CDR1 and CDR2 are LNHDA and SQIVND (reference sequence). The CDR3 runs to 14 residues. Between the trimmed V and J ends, which lost 9 bases and 1 base, there was a span of 15 bases. The CDR3 loop is CASPTGSPQETQYF. The CDR3 coding sequence is TGTGCCAGCCCGACAGGCAGTCCCCAAGAGACCCAGTACTTC. Complete variable domain (other parts from reference TRBV19 and TRBJ2-5): DGGITQSPKYLFRKEGQNVTLSCEQNLNHDAMYWYRQDPGQGLRLIYYSQIVNDFQKGDIAEGYSVSREKKESFPLTVTSAQKNPTAFYLCASPTGSPQETQYFGPGTRLLVL.

The V and J genes are TRBV5-6 and TRBJ1-5; no clear D. Germline-derived CDR1 and CDR2 are SGHDT and YYEEEE. The length of the CDR3 is 13 residues. V was cut by 2 bases and J by 7 bases, with 10 bases left in between. CDR3 DNA sequence: TGTGCCAGCAGCTTTCTTGGCCGCCAGCCCCAGCATTTT. Its translation: CASSFLGRQPQHF.

V is TRBV7-9 and J is TRBJ2-3; D possibly matches TRBD1 or TRBD2 (7 bases each). From germline, CDR1 is SEHNR and CDR2 FQNEAQ (reference sequence). V was clipped by 8 bases and J by 6 bases, with 12 bases between them. The CDR3 is made up of 12 amino acids. CDR3 sequence (DNA): TGTGCCAGCGGGCAGGGGGGGGATACGCAGTATTTT. This gives the protein CASGQGGDTQYF. The whole variable domain, remainder taken from reference TRBV7-9 and TRBJ2-3, is DTGVSQNPRHKITKRGQNVTFRCDPISEHNRLYWYRQTLGQGPEFLTYFQNEAQLEKSRLLSDRFSAERPKGSFSTLEIQRTEQGDSAMYLCASGQGGDTQYFGPGTRLTVL.

This clone was observed once. The rearrangement joins TRBV7-9 to TRBJ2-3, with D possibly called TRBD1 or TRBD2 (6 bases each). V gave up 5 bases and J gave up 6 bases, with 12 bases separating them. Germline CDR1 is SEHNR and CDR2 is FQNEAQ (reference sequence). The CDR3 is 13 residues long. The CDR3 loop is CASSPKGGDTQYF. CDR3 nucleotides: TGTGCCAGCAGCCCCAAAGGGGGGGATACGCAGTATTTT.